The source of this T cell receptor beta chain is a study of T cells in Graves' hyperthyroidism and ophthalmopathy. This clonotype has ten or more counts. Its cognate antigen is unknown. Study-level results: Researchers report that a 13 V-J model separated ophthalmopathy from stable hyperthyroidism.

Graves' hyperthyroidism without ophthalmopathy progression within 18 months was termed stable. Fresh peripheral blood, 10 ml, was the source of the PBMCs. J was trimmed by 0 bases and V by 1 base; bases with no gene match: 4. The CDR3 sequence is 17 residues long. CDR1 is SEHNR and CDR2 is FQNEAQ in the germline V gene (reference sequence). Amplified TCR beta CDR3 regions derived from RNA transcripts. Using the HTBI primer set, a first-round RT-PCR was run on the TCR CDR3. Each CDR3 protein is one row after TCRdb ran MiXCR on the multiplex PCR reads. The table lists 250,000 to 350,000 distinct CDR3 sequences, roughly 15% of them singletons, with around 34% in the top ten.

The chain recombines TRBV7-9 with TRBJ2-1, with 9 nucleotides matching TRBD1. Sequenced: blood. The receptor's source is a man younger than 40 with Graves' hyperthyroidism. CDR3 sequence (DNA): TGTGCCAGCAGCTTAGTCGGGACAGGGAGCTCCTACAATGAGCAGTTCTTC. It translates to CASSLVGTGSSYNEQFF. Combining the CDR3 with reference TRBV7-9 and TRBJ2-1 gives the whole variable domain DTGVSQNPRHKITKRGQNVTFRCDPISEHNRLYWYRQTLGQGPEFLTYFQNEAQLEKSRLLSDRFSAERPKGSFSTLEIQRTEQGDSAMYLCASSLVGTGSSYNEQFFGPGTRLTVL.